The 7 T cell receptor beta chains in this list originate from one sample, sequenced in a study of cytomegalovirus exposure and HLA in healthy donors. A multiplex PCR was run with 60 Vbeta primers and 13 Jbeta primers. Libraries were prepared by immunoSEQ multiplex PCR; TCRdb keeps only in-frame clonotypes and omits some of them. Of about 170,000 clones listed, roughly 72% are singletons. What was sequenced was PBMCs. The receptors come from a man aged 35 to 55 in good health and CMV-seropositive.

This chain uses TRBV13 with TRBJ2-3; tentatively, D is TRBD1 (6 bases). This CDR3 contains 15 residues. Germline lookup yields CDR1 PRHDT and CDR2 FYEKMQ (reference sequence). Trimming pared 5 bases from V and 3 bases from J, leaving 15 bases between. The CDR3 sequence is CASSLRTDVTDTQYF. The DNA of the CDR3 is TGTGCCAGCAGCCTGAGGACAGACGTTACAGATACGCAGTATTTT. The full variable domain, completed using reference TRBV13 and TRBJ2-3, is AAGVIQSPRHLIKEKRETATLKCYPIPRHDTVYWYQQGPGQDPQFLISFYEKMQSDKGSIPDRFSAQQFSDYHSELNMSSLELGDSALYFCASSLRTDVTDTQYFGPGTRLTVL.

This clone was seen a few times. V and J are TRBV19 and TRBJ2-4; perhaps TRBD2 as D (5 bases). CDR1 is LNHDA, CDR2 SQIVND, per germline (reference sequence). This CDR3 spans 13 amino acids. The ends were cut back, 5 bases at V and 6 bases at J, with 11 bases in the middle. As DNA, the CDR3 is TGTGCCAGTAGTTCTTCGGGATTAAACATTCAGTACTTC. Its translation is CASSSSGLNIQYF.

This chain joins TRBV5-8 and TRBJ2-3, with 8 bases fitting TRBD1. The CDR3 runs 15 residues. Germline V gene data show CDR1 as SGHTS and CDR2 as YDEGEE. Germline trimming cut 4 bases from V and 5 bases from J; bases unmatched to any gene: 9. CDR3 sequence (DNA): TGTGCCAGCAGCATGACAGGGGCTGTGTTAGATACGCAGTATTTT. Amino acid sequence: CASSMTGAVLDTQYF. The full variable domain, in which reference TRBV5-8 and TRBJ2-3 provide the parts outside the CDR3, is EAGVTQSPTHLIKTRGQQATLRCSPISGHTSVYWYQQALGLGLQFLLWYDEGEERNRGNFPPRFSGRQFPNYSSELNVNALELEDSALYLCASSMTGAVLDTQYFGPGTRLTVL.

This chain uses TRBV19 with TRBJ2-4, with TRBD1 as a possible D gene (5 bases). The germline V gene has CDR1 LNHDA and CDR2 SQIVND (reference sequence). This CDR3 contains 17 residues. The germline V and J ends were trimmed by 4 bases and 3 bases, with 19 bases remaining between them. The CDR3 nucleotides read TGTGCCAGTAGTAGCCTCTTCCAAGGGGTTGGCAAAAACATTCAGTACTTC. Encoded protein: CASSSLFQGVGKNIQYF.

This chain uses TRBV7-9 with TRBJ2-2; TRBD2 matches at 9 bases. This CDR3 spans 16 amino acids. With 2 bases clipped from V and 1 base from J, the junction kept 2 bases outside the gene matches. Germline V lookup: CDR1 SEHNR, CDR2 FQNEAQ (reference sequence). In nucleotides, the CDR3 is TGTGCCAGCAGCTTACAACTAGCGGGGAACACCGGGGAGCTGTTTTTT. As protein: CASSLQLAGNTGELFF.

This clone was seen more than once but under ten times. This chain uses TRBV6-1 with TRBJ1-2; 9 bases match TRBD1. After removal of 3 bases from V and 1 base from J, the junction contained 6 bases not matched to a gene. Looked up from germline, CDR1 is MNHNS and CDR2 is SASEGT. The CDR3 contains 16 residues. This CDR3 is CASSEEGTGRNYGYTF. CDR3 DNA: TGTGCCAGCAGTGAGGAGGGGACAGGGCGTAACTATGGCTACACCTTC.

The sample holds a few counts of this clone. CDR3 sequence: CASSTRDRFGGYTF. For the CDR3, the DNA is TGTGCCAGCAGCACCCGGGACAGGTTCGGTGGCTACACCTTC. The chain combines TRBV5-4 with TRBJ1-2; 8 bases are a match to TRBD1. V was clipped by 4 bases and J by 7 bases; unmatched bases: 9. CDR1 and CDR2 (germline): SGHNT, YYREEE (reference sequence). The CDR3 runs 14 residues.